This T cell receptor beta chain was captured in a study of T-cell reconstitution after alpha-beta-depleted transplantation in children. Study conclusions and caveats: Reportedly, alpha-beta T cells present about two months post-transplant originated from several hundred expanded clones of graft origin.

Details on this clonotype: As yet, its antigen is unknown.

Unique molecular identifiers were built into the TCRbeta library. TCRdb re-called the PCR reads with MiXCR, one entry per CDR3 protein. Of some 550,000 distinct CDR3 sequences in the sample, about 23% were seen once. V was pared by 2 bases and J by 1 base, with 1 base of the junction left unmatched. There are 13 residues in the CDR3. Germline CDR1 DFQATT, CDR2 SNEGSKA (reference sequence). This chain links TRBV20-1 with TRBJ2-5; 7 nucleotides match TRBD1. The material sequenced was PBMCs, mostly from graft donor cells, taken 360 days after TCRalphabeta/CD19-depleted stem cell transplant. This receptor was taken from a boy in the first two years of life who had a stem cell transplant for acute myeloid leukemia, so the T cells may come from the graft donor. The CDR3 bases are TGCAGTGCTAGAAGGGGGCTCCAAGAGACCCAGTACTTC. Translating it yields CSARRGLQETQYF.